One sample yielded the 22 T cell receptor beta chains listed below, sequenced in a study of blood T cell repertoires in COVID-19. Only in-frame clones appear in the TCRdb table, and some are missing; sequencing was by immunoSEQ multiplex PCR. The sample shows 150,000 to 250,000 clones, approximately 82% of them seen only once. Sequenced: peripheral blood. These receptors came from a human donor with acute or convalescent COVID-19. The donor label of this sample is uncertain.

This clone was detected only once. The chain has TRBV27 and TRBJ1-4; 7 nucleotides align to TRBD1. V shed 5 bases and J 3 bases; nucleotides not matched to a gene: 12. The CDR3 contains 17 residues. Looked up from germline, CDR1 is MNHEY and CDR2 is SMNVEV (reference sequence). CDR3 DNA: TGTGCCAGCAGTCCCTTAGGTGCCGGGACAGCTAATGAAAAACTGTTTTTT. This gives the protein CASSPLGAGTANEKLFF.

The J gene is TRBJ1-5, the V gene TRBV28; D is perhaps TRBD1 (6 bases). Germline CDR1 is MDHEN and CDR2 is SYDVKM. This CDR3 is 14 amino acids long. Deletions cut 4 bases from V and 7 bases from J, with 14 bases between. Here the CDR3 DNA reads TGTGCCAGCAGTTCCTACAGGGAGGGACAGCCCCAGCATTTT. The encoded protein is CASSSYREGQPQHF.

The rearrangement joins TRBV5-4 to TRBJ2-7; a possible D gene is TRBD2 (6 bases). Germline V gene sequence: CDR1 SGHNT, CDR2 YYREEE (reference sequence). Trimming stripped 6 bases from V and 3 bases from J, with 16 bases between. The CDR3 sequence is 14 residues long. CDR3 in amino acids: CASTSKGGNYEQYF. CDR3 DNA: TGTGCCAGCACCTCTAAAGGCGGGAACTACGAGCAGTACTTC.

To note about this clone: The same CDR3 arises from other DNA sequences in this sample as well. The gene calls are TRBV5-1 and TRBJ2-1; 9 bases line up with TRBD2. The V and J ends lost 0 bases and 0 bases, in that order; junction bases with no gene match: 4. Germline values: CDR1 SGHRS, CDR2 YFSETQ. This CDR3 spans 17 amino acids. The CDR3, as DNA: TGCGCCAGCAGCTTGGTCCCTAGCGGGACCTCCTACAATGAGCAGTTCTTC. Its protein product is CASSLVPSGTSYNEQFF.

The chain is built from TRBV19 and TRBJ1-4, with 10 bases matching TRBD1. V lost 4 bases, J lost 3 bases, and 2 bases stayed unmatched. The CDR3 totals 15 residues. Germline V CDR1 and CDR2: LNHDA, SQIVND (reference sequence). The CDR3, as DNA: TGTGCCAGTAGTACAGGACAGGGGGCTAATGAAAAACTGTTTTTT. The encoded protein is CASSTGQGANEKLFF. Full variable domain (rest looked up from reference TRBV19 and TRBJ1-4): DGGITQSPKYLFRKEGQNVTLSCEQNLNHDAMYWYRQDPGQGLRLIYYSQIVNDFQKGDIAEGYSVSREKKESFPLTVTSAQKNPTAFYLCASSTGQGANEKLFFGSGTQLSVL.

J is TRBJ2-1 and V is TRBV7-9, with TRBD2 identical over 7 bases. Trimming cost V 4 bases and J 6 bases; bases outside gene matches: 6. This CDR3 has 14 residues. CDR1 SEHNR and CDR2 FQNEAQ come from the germline V gene (reference sequence). The CDR3 here is CASSSSGGGNEQFF. The CDR3 nucleotides are TGTGCCAGCAGCTCCTCGGGAGGAGGCAATGAGCAGTTCTTC.

The chain combines TRBV7-9 with TRBJ1-4, with 11 nucleotides matching TRBD1. V gave up 4 bases and J gave up 7 bases; unmatched junction bases: 8. The CDR3 is 16 residues long. CDR1 is SEHNR and CDR2 is FQNEAQ in the germline V gene (reference sequence). CDR3 amino acids: CASSSYVGTGGEKLFF. CDR3 sequence (DNA): TGTGCCAGCAGCTCCTACGTCGGGACAGGGGGTGAAAAACTGTTTTTT.

The chain employs TRBV28 and TRBJ1-5, with 9 bases identical to TRBD1. The CDR3 spans 14 residues. The J segment lost 5 bases and the V segment lost 6 bases, leaving 5 bases of the junction unmatched. The germline CDR1 and CDR2 sequences are MDHEN and SYDVKM. CDR3 in DNA: TGTGCCAGCAGCTCGGGACAGGGTTATCAGCCCCAGCATTTT. Encoded protein: CASSSGQGYQPQHF.

This rearrangement joins TRBV5-8 to TRBJ1-2, with D possibly TRBD1 on 6 matching bases. Per germline, CDR1 SGHTS and CDR2 YDEGEE. The CDR3 consists of 12 residues. Trimming left V 3 bases short and J 6 bases short, with 9 bases between. The CDR3 DNA follows: TGTGCCAGCAGCTCACAGGGTCATGGCTACACCTTC. Amino acids: CASSSQGHGYTF.

V gene TRBV12-3 or TRBV12-4 combines with J gene TRBJ1-2; 12 nucleotides align to TRBD1. CDR3 length: 13 residues. V lost 4 bases and J lost 8; bases outside the gene matches: 2. CDR3 loop: CASSSGTGGGYTF. The CDR3 nucleotides are TGTGCCAGCAGTTCAGGGACAGGGGGCGGCTACACCTTC.

The chain has TRBV30 and TRBJ1-2, with 7 positions matching TRBD1. Unmatched junction bases numbered 7, after V lost 2 bases and J lost 7 bases. Germline CDR1 and CDR2: GTSNPN and SVGIG (reference sequence). The CDR3 runs to 13 residues. The CDR3 nucleotides are TGTGCCTGGAGTCCGACAGGGCGGTCTGGCTACACCTTC. Translated: CAWSPTGRSGYTF.

The chain couples TRBV6-5 to TRBJ2-5; TRBD2 matches at 16 bases. From germline, CDR1 is MNHEY and CDR2 SVGAGI. The trim removed 4 bases at V and 5 bases at J, leaving 4 bases unmatched. The CDR3 sequence is 16 residues long. This CDR3 reads CASSLGLAGGQETQYF. The CDR3, as DNA: TGTGCCAGCAGTTTGGGACTAGCGGGAGGGCAGGAGACCCAGTACTTC.

DNA of the CDR3: TGTGCCAGCAGCCGCGTGGTTATGAACACTGAAGCTTTCTTT. Translation gives CASSRVVMNTEAFF. The chain has TRBV7-9 and TRBJ1-1; D not certain. V lost 5 bases and J 0 bases, leaving 10 bases between the germline ends. Germline values: CDR1 SEHNR, CDR2 FQNEAQ (reference sequence). CDR3 length: 14 residues.

The J gene is TRBJ1-5, the V gene TRBV7-2; D uncertain. The V end was cut by 5 bases, the J end by 0 bases, with 8 bases between. CDR1 is SGHTA, CDR2 FQGNSA, per germline. The CDR3 totals 14 residues. The CDR3 is CASSQAFSNQPQHF. The CDR3 DNA reads as TGTGCCAGCAGCCAAGCTTTTAGCAATCAGCCCCAGCATTTT. Full variable domain (outside the CDR3, taken from reference TRBV7-2 and TRBJ1-5): GAGVSQSPSNKVTEKGKDVELRCDPISGHTALYWYRQSLGQGLEFLIYFQGNSAPDKSGLPSDRFSAERTGGSVSTLTIQRTQQEDSAVYLCASSQAFSNQPQHFGDGTRLSIL.

The CDR3: CASSQGRANTEAFF. The CDR3 DNA sequence: TGTGCCAGCAGCCAAGGCAGGGCGAACACTGAAGCTTTCTTT. The chain carries TRBV11-3 and TRBJ1-1, with D possibly matching TRBD1 (5 bases). Germline-derived CDR1 and CDR2 are SGHNT and YENEEA. This CDR3 is 14 amino acids long. The germline V and J ends were trimmed by 5 bases and 1 base, with 11 bases remaining between them.

This clone was seen a handful of times. This chain links TRBV6-2 or TRBV6-3 with TRBJ1-1; D is uncertain. Trimming cost V 4 bases and J 1 base, with 4 bases left between them. Germline CDR1 and CDR2: MNHEY and SVGEGT. The CDR3 spans 12 residues. The chain's CDR3 is CASSSPNTEAFF. CDR3 DNA sequence: TGTGCCAGCAGTTCTCCGAACACTGAAGCTTTCTTT.

This chain uses TRBV5-1 with TRBJ2-7; TRBD1 matches at 8 bases. Trimming at V came to 2 bases and at J to 6 bases, leaving 7 bases not matched to a gene. CDR1 is SGHRS and CDR2 is YFSETQ in the germline V gene. The CDR3 runs 14 residues. CDR3 amino acids: CASSFGGQGIEQYF. Written as DNA, the CDR3 is TGCGCCAGCAGCTTCGGTGGACAGGGAATCGAGCAGTACTTC.

J is TRBJ1-1 and V is TRBV29-1; TRBD1 agrees at 9 bases. The CDR3 has 12 amino acids. Per the germline V gene, CDR1 is SQVTM and CDR2 is ANQGSEA. The V and J ends lost 7 bases and 8 bases, in that order; junction bases with no gene match: 8. DNA of the CDR3: TGCAGCGCGGGGACAGGGTTTCTCGAAGCTTTCTTT. The encoded protein is CSAGTGFLEAFF. The entire variable domain, with the rest obtained from reference TRBV29-1 and TRBJ1-1, is as follows: SAVISQKPSRDICQRGTSLTIQCQVDSQVTMMFWYRQQPGQSLTLIATANQGSEATYESGFVIDKFPISRPNLTFSTLTVSNMSPEDSSIYLCSAGTGFLEAFFGQGTRLTVV.

The CDR3 DNA reads TGTGCCAGCAGAGAGATCTCTGGAAACACCATATATTTT. Its protein product is CASREISGNTIYF. V usage is TRBV6-6 and J usage is TRBJ1-3, with D unresolved. V was shortened by 6 bases and J by 0 bases, with 6 bases between the two germline ends. The CDR3 contains 13 residues. Germline CDR1 and CDR2: MNHNY and SVGAGI (reference sequence).

The chain links TRBV18 to TRBJ2-1, with TRBD1 matching 8 bases. The J segment lost 7 bases and the V segment lost 6 bases, leaving 11 bases of the junction unmatched. Per germline, CDR1 KGHSH and CDR2 LQKENI. The length of the CDR3 is 15 residues. The CDR3 here is CASSLQDRAGNEQFF. The CDR3 DNA is TGTGCCAGCTCCCTGCAGGACAGGGCAGGGAATGAGCAGTTCTTC.

This clone was found many times. J is TRBJ1-2 and V is TRBV7-8; TRBD1 aligns across 8 bases. There are 14 residues in the CDR3. J lost 2 bases, V lost 5 bases, and 4 bases had no gene match. CDR1 SGHVS and CDR2 FQNEAQ come from the germline V gene. The CDR3, as DNA: TGTGCCAGCAGCCCCAGGACAGGGAACTATGGCTACACCTTC. Translated, it gives CASSPRTGNYGYTF.

This clone was observed a single time. This chain links TRBV6-5 with TRBJ2-7; 9 positions agree with TRBD1. Trimming cost V 6 bases and J 1 base; bases outside gene matches: 7. The CDR3 length is 15 residues. Germline V gives CDR1 MNHEY, CDR2 SVGAGI. CDR3 sequence reads: CASRGTGGLSYEQYF. The DNA for the CDR3 is TGTGCCAGCAGGGGAACAGGGGGCTTATCCTACGAGCAGTACTTC.